Listed below are T cell receptor beta chains from one sample, sequenced in a study of molecular identifiers for immune sequencing clone quantification. MiXCR, run by TCRdb on the PCR reads, gives a single entry per CDR3 protein. The profile shows about 40,000 distinct CDR3 sequences, approximately 18% of them singletons. The sample comprised naive CD8+ T cells from blood, with Jurkat cell RNA spiked in. The receptors were gathered from a human donor in good health. Some libraries in this study had Jurkat cell RNA spiked in. The CDR3 runs from the conserved cysteine through the conserved F or W. The order of the fields is clone size, V gene, J gene, D gene, CDR3 protein, CDR3 DNA. A D gene is named only where the DNA matches it firmly. Clone sizes are shown as once, few, many or a size class.

clone_size: many
v_call: TRBV15
j_call: TRBJ2-5
d_call: -
cdr3_aa: CATSRPGETQYF
cdr3_nt: TGTGCCACCAGCAGACCAGGAGAGACCCAGTACTTC

clone_size: few
v_call: TRBV9
j_call: TRBJ2-7
d_call: TRBD2
cdr3_aa: CASSVASGSYEQYF
cdr3_nt: TGTGCCAGCAGCGTAGCTAGCGGCTCCTACGAGCAGTACTTC

clone_size: many
v_call: TRBV13
j_call: TRBJ2-7
d_call: TRBD1
cdr3_aa: CASSSGQVGDEQYF
cdr3_nt: TGTGCCAGCAGCTCCGGACAGGTGGGGGACGAGCAGTACTTC

clone_size: many
v_call: TRBV20-1
j_call: TRBJ2-1
d_call: -
cdr3_aa: CSAILGDSSYNEQFF
cdr3_nt: TGCAGTGCTATTTTAGGTGACAGCTCCTACAATGAGCAGTTCTTC

clone_size: few
v_call: TRBV5-1
j_call: TRBJ2-1
d_call: TRBD1
cdr3_aa: CASSTRRDRGQDEQFF
cdr3_nt: TGCGCCAGCAGCACCCGCCGGGACAGGGGGCAGGATGAGCAGTTCTTC

clone_size: many
v_call: TRBV7-2
j_call: TRBJ2-7
d_call: -
cdr3_aa: CASSLPGLYTYEQYF
cdr3_nt: TGTGCCAGCAGCTTACCGGGACTTTACACCTACGAGCAGTACTTC

clone_size: many
v_call: TRBV7-8
j_call: TRBJ1-1
d_call: -
cdr3_aa: CASSLAGANTEAFF
cdr3_nt: TGTGCCAGCAGCTTAGCGGGGGCGAACACTGAAGCTTTCTTT

clone_size: many
v_call: TRBV3-1
j_call: TRBJ2-7
d_call: TRBD2
cdr3_aa: CASSYAGVRDYEQYF
cdr3_nt: TGTGCCAGCAGCTACGCGGGAGTACGGGACTACGAGCAGTACTTC

clone_size: many
v_call: TRBV12-3/TRBV12-4
j_call: TRBJ2-5
d_call: -
cdr3_aa: CASSSRGSRETQYF
cdr3_nt: TGTGCCAGCAGTTCCAGAGGTTCCCGAGAGACCCAGTACTTC

clone_size: many
v_call: TRBV20-1
j_call: TRBJ2-7
d_call: -
cdr3_aa: CSASSGNYEQYF
cdr3_nt: TGCAGTGCTAGTAGCGGAAACTACGAGCAGTACTTC

clone_size: few
v_call: TRBV19
j_call: TRBJ2-2
d_call: -
cdr3_aa: CATTGTTLLPGELFF
cdr3_nt: TGTGCTACAACCGGGACAACCTTACTTCCCGGGGAGCTGTTTTTT

clone_size: few
v_call: TRBV28
j_call: TRBJ1-1
d_call: -
cdr3_aa: CASGPGVGRNTEAFF
cdr3_nt: TGTGCCAGCGGGCCAGGGGTGGGGAGGAACACTGAAGCTTTCTTT

clone_size: many
v_call: TRBV7-6
j_call: TRBJ1-1
d_call: -
cdr3_aa: CASSLGGGGAFF
cdr3_nt: TGTGCCAGCAGCTTAGGTGGGGGGGGAGCTTTCTTT

clone_size: many
v_call: TRBV7-2
j_call: TRBJ2-3
d_call: -
cdr3_aa: CASSHRGPYTDTQYF
cdr3_nt: TGTGCCAGCAGCCATCGTGGGCCCTACACAGATACGCAGTATTTT

clone_size: many
v_call: TRBV25-1
j_call: TRBJ2-5
d_call: TRBD1
cdr3_aa: CASSESDRVGETQYF
cdr3_nt: TGTGCCAGCAGTGAATCGGACAGGGTAGGGGAGACCCAGTACTTC